What follows are 19 T cell receptor beta chains derived from one specimen sequenced in a study of shared clonotypes between healthy human individuals. The protocol was immunoSEQ multiplex PCR, while the TCRdb copy is restricted to in-frame clones and leaves out a portion. Seen here are under 850,000 clones, just under 75% observed once, and the top ten hold approximately 2%. Sample: memory CD4+ T cells sorted from blood. Subset given: CD45RA-negative fraction. The receptor set was obtained from a woman in her 30s in good health.

This chain joins TRBV18 and TRBJ1-4; D is undetermined. Germline CDR1 reads KGHSH; CDR2 reads LQKENI. Trimming stripped 3 bases from V and 12 bases from J, with 20 bases between. This CDR3 comprises 15 residues. CDR3 region: CASSPTSYYGEQLFF. CDR3 nucleotides: TGTGCCAGCTCACCTACTTCGTATTACGGGGAACAACTGTTTTTT.

This clone was detected once. The V and J genes are TRBV2 and TRBJ1-2; perhaps TRBD1 as D (6 bases). Germline V CDR1 and CDR2: SNHLY, FYNNEI. Between the trimmed V and J ends, which lost 6 bases and 8 bases, there was a span of 19 bases. The CDR3 loop spans 14 amino acids. The CDR3 sequence is CASRGDDRSGGYTF. The CDR3 nucleotides are TGTGCCAGCAGGGGGGATGACAGGTCCGGAGGCTACACCTTC.

The chain combines TRBV11-2 with TRBJ1-1, with D unclear. The CDR3 has 16 residues. Germline V gene sequence: CDR1 SGHAT, CDR2 FQNNGV. V shed 5 bases and J shed 1 base, with 17 bases lying between them. CDR3: CASSPLGAGTNTEAFF. The CDR3 nucleotides are TGTGCCAGCAGCCCCCTCGGTGCGGGAACGAACACTGAAGCTTTCTTT.

V gene TRBV28 combines with J gene TRBJ1-2, with unresolved D. CDR1 and CDR2 (germline): MDHEN, SYDVKM. With 2 bases removed from V and 7 bases from J, the gap between germline ends came to 14 bases. The CDR3 contains 14 residues. The CDR3 sequence is CASSLHSLGFGYTF. The DNA for the CDR3 is TGTGCCAGCAGTTTACATTCCCTGGGGTTTGGCTACACCTTC.

The chain joins TRBV6-4 to TRBJ1-1; TRBD1 is a possible D gene (5 bases). This CDR3 comprises 15 residues. V was cut by 0 bases and J by 1 base, with 9 bases left in between. Germline V CDR1 and CDR2: MRHNA, SNTAGT. The CDR3 DNA reads TGTGCCAGCAGTGACTCCTGGGGGGAGAACACTGAAGCTTTCTTT. Protein product: CASSDSWGENTEAFF.

This clone was seen more than once but under ten times. This chain uses TRBV10-3 with TRBJ2-5; D call uncertain. Germline V gene lookup returns CDR1 ENHRY and CDR2 SYGVKD. The CDR3 spans 12 residues. V was cut by 4 bases and J by 0 bases, with 3 bases left in between. CDR3 in amino acids: CAISGNQETQYF. CDR3 DNA: TGTGCCATCAGTGGCAACCAAGAGACCCAGTACTTC.

This clone was found many times. Other DNA sequences of this sample code for an identical CDR3. The gene calls are TRBV6-5 and TRBJ2-7; the match to TRBD1 covers 10 bases. With 2 bases clipped from V and 2 bases from J, the junction kept 0 bases outside the gene matches. This CDR3 comprises 14 residues. Germline V gene sequence: CDR1 MNHEY, CDR2 SVGAGI. CDR3 loop: CASSYGTGAYEQYF. CDR3 coding DNA: TGTGCCAGCAGTTACGGGACAGGGGCCTACGAGCAGTACTTC.

The rearrangement uses TRBV28 and TRBJ1-1, with 8 bases that match TRBD1. Germline CDR1 is MDHEN and CDR2 is SYDVKM. The CDR3 loop spans 13 amino acids. Unmatched junction bases numbered 5, after V lost 7 bases and J lost 4 bases. The CDR3 region has the DNA TGTGCCAGCAATCCAGGGGGCATCACTGAAGCTTTCTTT. Translating gives CASNPGGITEAFF.

This clone has just one count. This chain links TRBV20-1 with TRBJ2-1; no firm D call. Trimming took off 4 bases at V and 7 bases at J, with 5 bases between the two ends. This CDR3 spans 10 amino acids. Germline CDR1 and CDR2: DFQATT and SNEGSKA (reference sequence). The DNA for the CDR3 is TGCAGTGCTACTCGTAATGAGCAGTTCTTC. Protein: CSATRNEQFF.

The rearrangement uses TRBV18 and TRBJ1-1; possibly TRBD1 for D (5 bases). The CDR3 consists of 16 residues. The germline gives CDR1 KGHSH, CDR2 LQKENI. V dropped 0 bases and J dropped 4 bases, with 15 bases sitting between them. CDR3 DNA sequence: TGTGCCAGCTCACCACCGACGGCAGGGACGGGCACTGAAGCTTTCTTT. It codes for CASSPPTAGTGTEAFF.

The CDR3 loop reads CASSREPGANVLTF. The CDR3 bases are TGTGCCAGCAGCCGGGAACCTGGGGCCAACGTCCTGACTTTC. This chain uses TRBV14 with TRBJ2-6; D gene uncertain. Germline V gene sequence: CDR1 SGHDN, CDR2 FVKESK. V lost 4 bases to trimming and J lost 2 bases, with 6 bases between them. The CDR3 has 14 amino acids.

This sequence joins TRBV2 and TRBJ2-7, with D unresolved. V lost 5 bases and J lost 9, with 14 bases in between. Germline values: CDR1 SNHLY, CDR2 FYNNEI. The CDR3 runs to 12 residues. In DNA, the CDR3 is TGTGCCAGCAGTCGATACCCGACGACGCAGTACTTC. As protein: CASSRYPTTQYF.

This clone is a singleton in its sample. V gene TRBV6-5 combines with J gene TRBJ2-7, with a weak D call TRBD2 (5 bases). V was cut by 6 bases and J by 5 bases, with 17 bases left in between. The length of the CDR3 is 14 residues. From germline, CDR1 is MNHEY and CDR2 SVGAGI. CDR3 residues: CASSFTRMVNEQYF. The CDR3 DNA reads as TGTGCCAGCAGCTTTACTAGAATGGTAAACGAGCAGTACTTC.

This clone was picked up many times. Distinct nucleotide sequences in the sample also encode this CDR3. The chain recombines TRBV28 with TRBJ1-4; tentative D call: TRBD1 (6 bases). V lost 5 bases and J 0 bases, leaving 13 bases between the germline ends. CDR3 length: 16 amino acids. Germline V lookup: CDR1 MDHEN, CDR2 SYDVKM. CDR3 in DNA: TGTGCCAGCAGTGGGGGGGCGGGAGCAACTAATGAAAAACTGTTTTTT. This gives the protein CASSGGAGATNEKLFF.

The rearrangement links TRBV5-6 to TRBJ1-4; D gene uncertain. Germline V gene lookup returns CDR1 SGHDT and CDR2 YYEEEE. The V gene lost 4 bases and the J gene lost 0 bases, with 7 bases spanning the gap. The CDR3 loop spans 14 amino acids. CDR3 amino acids: CASSRLATNEKLFF. CDR3 DNA sequence: TGTGCCAGCAGCAGGCTTGCAACTAATGAAAAACTGTTTTTT. Supplemented by reference TRBV5-6 and TRBJ1-4, the full variable domain reads DAGVTQSPTHLIKTRGQQVTLRCSPKSGHDTVSWYQQALGQGPQFIFQYYEEEERQRGNFPDRFSGHQFPNYSSELNVNALLLGDSALYLCASSRLATNEKLFFGSGTQLSVL.

This clone was recorded a few times. The rearrangement links TRBV10-1 to TRBJ1-1, with no clear D. CDR3 length: 15 residues. The V end lost 0 bases, the J end lost 0 bases, and 8 bases lay between the germline ends. The germline V gene has CDR1 WNHNN and CDR2 SYGVQD (reference sequence). CDR3 loop: CASSESKLMNTEAFF. The CDR3 nucleotides are TGCGCCAGCAGTGAGTCAAAACTGATGAACACTGAAGCTTTCTTT.

This clone was detected a few times. The chain employs TRBV6-5 and TRBJ1-1; 9 bases align to TRBD1. V shed 2 bases, J shed 4 bases, and the junction held 8 bases outside the gene matches. The V gene's germline CDR1 is MNHEY and CDR2 SVGAGI. The CDR3 has 16 amino acids. CDR3 region: CASSYTGQGGGTEAFF. The DNA of the CDR3 is TGTGCCAGCAGTTACACGGGACAGGGAGGGGGCACTGAAGCTTTCTTT.

The chain links TRBV9 to TRBJ2-3, with 7 positions matching TRBD1. This CDR3 is built from 15 residues. Per germline, CDR1 SGDLS and CDR2 YYNGEE. Trimming at V came to 0 bases and at J to 5 bases, leaving 6 bases not matched to a gene. The CDR3 DNA sequence: TGTGCCAGCAGCGTAGGGGGGCAGGGGGAAGATACGCAGTATTTT. This sequence encodes CASSVGGQGEDTQYF.

This clone was detected only a few times. The rearrangement links TRBV5-1 to TRBJ1-1; maybe TRBD1 (6 bases). Looked up from germline, CDR1 is SGHRS and CDR2 is YFSETQ. With 0 bases removed from V and 5 bases from J, the gap between germline ends came to 17 bases. This CDR3 is 16 amino acids long. CDR3 bases: TGCGCCAGCAGCTTGGTTCCGGGGGCGGCGGGAACTGAAGCTTTCTTT. Protein: CASSLVPGAAGTEAFF.